This TCR beta chain emerged from a study of T cells in Graves' hyperthyroidism and ophthalmopathy. General study findings and limits: In simple terms, a model built on 13 V-J features told ophthalmopathy apart from stable hyperthyroidism. Also found in blood were most expanded thyroid clonotypes above 0.001.

With regard to this clonotype: The antigen remains undetermined.

A patient was excluded if there was uncontrolled infection, other autoimmune disease, pregnancy or lactation. V was clipped by 0 bases and J by 9 bases, with 6 bases between them. Per the germline V gene, CDR1 is SGHTS and CDR2 is YDEGEE. This CDR3 region has 11 residues. Amplified TCR beta CDR3 regions came from RNA transcripts. TCR CDR3 regions were first amplified by RT-PCR with HTBI primers. One entry per CDR3 protein, called by TCRdb with MiXCR from the multiplex PCR reads. The table shows 600,000 to 900,000 distinct CDR3 sequences, with roughly 17% occurring only once. This TCR was recovered from a man between 18 and 35 years old with Graves' hyperthyroidism. The sample consisted of blood. V is TRBV5-8 and J is TRBJ2-5; D possibly corresponds to TRBD2 (5 bases). DNA of the CDR3: TGTGCCAGCAGCTTGGAAGCGGCCCAGTACTTC. Its translation: CASSLEAAQYF.